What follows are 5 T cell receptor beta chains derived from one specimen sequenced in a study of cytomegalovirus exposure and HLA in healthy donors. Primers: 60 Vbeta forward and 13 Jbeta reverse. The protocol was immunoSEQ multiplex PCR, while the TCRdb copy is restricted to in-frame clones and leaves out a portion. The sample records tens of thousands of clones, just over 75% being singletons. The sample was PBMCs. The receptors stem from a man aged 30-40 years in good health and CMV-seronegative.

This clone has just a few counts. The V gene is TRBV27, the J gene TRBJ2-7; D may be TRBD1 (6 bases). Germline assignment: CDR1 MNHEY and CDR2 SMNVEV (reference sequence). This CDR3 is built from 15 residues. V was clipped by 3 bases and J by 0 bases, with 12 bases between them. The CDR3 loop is CASSFGQGSSYEQYF. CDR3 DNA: TGTGCCAGCAGTTTCGGTCAGGGGAGCTCCTACGAGCAGTACTTC.

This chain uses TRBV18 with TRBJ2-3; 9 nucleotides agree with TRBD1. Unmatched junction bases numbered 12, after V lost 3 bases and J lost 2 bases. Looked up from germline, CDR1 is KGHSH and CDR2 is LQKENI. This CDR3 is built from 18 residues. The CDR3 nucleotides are TGTGCCAGCTCACCGCAAACTCCGGGACAGGGTGTCACAGATACGCAGTATTTT. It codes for CASSPQTPGQGVTDTQYF.

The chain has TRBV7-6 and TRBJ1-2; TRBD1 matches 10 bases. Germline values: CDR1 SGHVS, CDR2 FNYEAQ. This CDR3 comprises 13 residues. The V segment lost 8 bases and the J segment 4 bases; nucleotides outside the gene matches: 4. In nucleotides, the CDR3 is TGTGCCAGCGGACAGGGGGTTATCTATGGCTACACCTTC. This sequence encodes CASGQGVIYGYTF.

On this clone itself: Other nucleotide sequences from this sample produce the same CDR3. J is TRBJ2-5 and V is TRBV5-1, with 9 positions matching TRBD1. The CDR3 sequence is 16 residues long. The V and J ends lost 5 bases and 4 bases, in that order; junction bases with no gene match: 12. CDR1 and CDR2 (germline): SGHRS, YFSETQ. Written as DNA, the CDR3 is TGCGCCAGCAGGTCGGGAGGACAGGGGATCGGAGAGACCCAGTACTTC. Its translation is CASRSGGQGIGETQYF.

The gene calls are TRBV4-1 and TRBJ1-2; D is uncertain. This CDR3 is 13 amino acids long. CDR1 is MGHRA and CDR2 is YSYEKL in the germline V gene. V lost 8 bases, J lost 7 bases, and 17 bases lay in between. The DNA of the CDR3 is TGCGCCAGCGGGCGAGGAGGAAACCGTGGCTACACCTTC. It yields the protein CASGRGGNRGYTF.